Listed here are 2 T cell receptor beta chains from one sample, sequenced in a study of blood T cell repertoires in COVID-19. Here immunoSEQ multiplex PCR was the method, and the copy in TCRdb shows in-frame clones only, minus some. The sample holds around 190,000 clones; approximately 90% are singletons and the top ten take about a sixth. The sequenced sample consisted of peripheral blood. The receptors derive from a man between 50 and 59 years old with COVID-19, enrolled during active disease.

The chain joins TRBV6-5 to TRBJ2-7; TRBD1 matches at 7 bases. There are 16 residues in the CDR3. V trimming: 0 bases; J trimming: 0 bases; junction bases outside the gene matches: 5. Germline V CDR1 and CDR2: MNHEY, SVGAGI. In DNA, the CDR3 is TGTGCCAGCAGTTACTCGACGGACAGGTTCTCCTACGAGCAGTACTTC. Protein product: CASSYSTDRFSYEQYF.

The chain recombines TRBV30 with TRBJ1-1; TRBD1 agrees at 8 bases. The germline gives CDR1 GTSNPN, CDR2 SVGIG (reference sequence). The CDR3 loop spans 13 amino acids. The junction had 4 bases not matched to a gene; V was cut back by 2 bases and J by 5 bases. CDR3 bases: TGTGCCTGGAGTTCGACAGGGGTGACTGAAGCTTTCTTT. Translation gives CAWSSTGVTEAFF.